The T cell receptor (beta chain) under discussion was sequenced for a study of blood T cell repertoires in COVID-19. Whole-study context: COVID-19 samples from acute and convalescent phases originated in the United States, Italy and Spain.

The germline V gene encodes CDR1 SGHAT and CDR2 FQNNGV. J lost 6 bases, V lost 6 bases, and 7 bases had no gene match. The CDR3 spans 13 residues. Sequenced by immunoSEQ multiplex PCR; TCRdb stores in-frame clones only, minus some. This sample yields about 220,000 clones, of which approximately 90% are seen a single time; under 3.5% belongs to the top ten. This clone was recorded many times. V usage is TRBV11-2 and J usage is TRBJ1-2, with 7 bases that match TRBD1. The source of this sequence is a woman younger than 30 in a cohort exposed to, infected with or recovered from COVID-19 (not recorded which). Sequenced: PBMCs or T cells enriched from blood (not recorded which). The CDR3 DNA is TGTGCCAGCAGAGAACAGGGGACCAATGGCTACACCTTC. Its protein is CASREQGTNGYTF. The complete variable domain, with remaining parts taken from reference TRBV11-2 and TRBJ1-2, reads EAGVAQSPRYKIIEKRQSVAFWCNPISGHATLYWYQQILGQGPKLLIQFQNNGVVDDSQLPKDRFSAERLKGVDSTLKIQPAKLEDSAVYLCASREQGTNGYTFGSGTRLTVV.